Included here is one TCR beta chain sequence, with context. Trimming at V came to 5 bases and at J to 4 bases, leaving 3 bases not matched to a gene. Germline values: CDR1 SEHNR, CDR2 FQNEAQ (reference sequence). The CDR3 sequence is 13 residues long. After constant-region reverse-primer amplification, full-length variable regions underwent semi-nested PCR with Nested Universal Primer A. TCRdb itself ran the 5' RACE reads through MiXCR, one entry per CDR3 protein. The table lists tens of thousands of distinct CDR3 sequences, around a quarter of them singletons. The TCR was taken from a female donor with breast cancer. Sequenced input: naive CD4+ T cells sorted from blood. Subset indicated: naive CD4+ T cells, CD4+CD45RA+CD25-. The chain combines TRBV7-9 with TRBJ1-1, with TRBD1 identical over 8 bases. The CDR3, as DNA: TGTGCCAGCAGCGACAGGGGTGGCACTGAAGCTTTCTTT. Protein sequence: CASSDRGGTEAFF. The full variable domain, its missing parts supplied by reference TRBV7-9 and TRBJ1-1, is DTGVSQNPRHKITKRGQNVTFRCDPISEHNRLYWYRQTLGQGPEFLTYFQNEAQLEKSRLLSDRFSAERPKGSFSTLEIQRTEQGDSAMYLCASSDRGGTEAFFGQGTRLTVV.